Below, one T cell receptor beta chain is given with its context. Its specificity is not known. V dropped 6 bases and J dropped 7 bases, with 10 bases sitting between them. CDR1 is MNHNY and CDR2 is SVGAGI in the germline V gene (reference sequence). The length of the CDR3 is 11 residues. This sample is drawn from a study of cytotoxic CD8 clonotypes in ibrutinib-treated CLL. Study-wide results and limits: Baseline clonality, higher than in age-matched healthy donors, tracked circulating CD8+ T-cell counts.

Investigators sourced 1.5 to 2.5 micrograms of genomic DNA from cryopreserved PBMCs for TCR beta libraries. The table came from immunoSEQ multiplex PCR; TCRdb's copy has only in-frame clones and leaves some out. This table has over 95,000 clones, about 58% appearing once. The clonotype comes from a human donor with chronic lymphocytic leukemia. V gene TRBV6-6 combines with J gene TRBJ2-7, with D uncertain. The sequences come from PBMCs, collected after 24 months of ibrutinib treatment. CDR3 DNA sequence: TGTGCCAGCAGCACTACACCTGAGCAGTACTTC. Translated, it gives CASSTTPEQYF.